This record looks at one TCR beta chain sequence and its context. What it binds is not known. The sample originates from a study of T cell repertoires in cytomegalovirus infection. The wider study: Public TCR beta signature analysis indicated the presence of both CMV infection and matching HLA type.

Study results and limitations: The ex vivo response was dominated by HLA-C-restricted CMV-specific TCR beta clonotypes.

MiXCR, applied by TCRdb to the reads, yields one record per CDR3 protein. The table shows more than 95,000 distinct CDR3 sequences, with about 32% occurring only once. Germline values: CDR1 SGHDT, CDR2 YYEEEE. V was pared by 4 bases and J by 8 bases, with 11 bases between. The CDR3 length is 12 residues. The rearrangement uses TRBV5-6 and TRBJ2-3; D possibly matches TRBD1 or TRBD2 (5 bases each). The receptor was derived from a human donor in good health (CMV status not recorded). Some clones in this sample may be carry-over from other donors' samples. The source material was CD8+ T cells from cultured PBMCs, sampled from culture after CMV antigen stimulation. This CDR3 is CASSPTGRTQYF. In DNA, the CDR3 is TGTGCCAGCAGCCCGACGGGGCGTACGCAGTATTTT. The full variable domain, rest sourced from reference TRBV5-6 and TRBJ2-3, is DAGVTQSPTHLIKTRGQQVTLRCSPKSGHDTVSWYQQALGQGPQFIFQYYEEEERQRGNFPDRFSGHQFPNYSSELNVNALLLGDSALYLCASSPTGRTQYFGPGTRLTVL.